The clone carrying this TCR beta chain has a single count. Its antigen is not known. CDR1 and CDR2 (germline): MNHEY, SVGAGI. CDR3 length: 15 residues. J was trimmed by 6 bases and V by 4 bases; bases with no gene match: 5. Sequencing was performed with immunoSEQ multiplex PCR; in TCRdb, only in-frame clones are kept and a portion is missing. Here the sample spans 70,000 to 100,000 clones, approximately 91% being singletons. The sample originates from a study of T cells in localized non-small cell lung cancer. General study results and limits: Elevated circulating T cell density in blood was associated with longer overall survival. Appearance in adjacent lung was seen for a median about 59 of the top 100 tumor clones.

Specimen: PBMCs, collected before any cancer treatment. This clonotype originated in a woman aged 40-69 years with stage II squamous cell lung carcinoma. The V gene is TRBV6-5, the J gene TRBJ1-5, with TRBD1 matching over 11 bases. CDR3 nucleotides: TGTGCCAGCAGTTCCCGGGACAGGGGGACTCAGCCCCAGCATTTT. It yields the protein CASSSRDRGTQPQHF.